Following are 29 T cell receptor beta chains from one sample sequenced in a study of T cell responses to AZD1222 COVID-19 vaccine. TCRdb's table, derived via immunoSEQ multiplex PCR, lists solely in-frame clones and lacks some. The sample yields over 50,000 clones, approximately 80% seen once. Sequenced material: peripheral blood, taken 28 days after the second AZD1222 dose. These receptors came from an adult who received the AZD1222 COVID-19 vaccine.

V and J are TRBV6-5 and TRBJ1-1; D is unresolved. Germline CDR1 and CDR2: MNHEY and SVGAGI. V was trimmed by 3 bases and J by 0 bases, leaving 14 bases between them. This CDR3 is built from 16 residues. Here the CDR3 DNA reads TGTGCCAGCAGTTATGGGCTGTCGCTGATGAACACTGAAGCTTTCTTT. This translates into CASSYGLSLMNTEAFF.

The chain joins TRBV28 to TRBJ1-3; tentatively, D is TRBD1 (6 bases). Germline V gives CDR1 MDHEN, CDR2 SYDVKM. This CDR3 comprises 14 residues. V dropped 5 bases and J dropped 8 bases, with 16 bases sitting between them. The DNA for the CDR3 is TGTGCCAGCAGTGCTGGGGGCTCTCGAGACACCATATATTTT. Its protein is CASSAGGSRDTIYF.

The chain is built from TRBV6-6 and TRBJ2-7; 8 bases are a match to TRBD1. This CDR3 comprises 12 residues. The germline gives CDR1 MNHNY, CDR2 SVGAGI (reference sequence). The trim removed 8 bases at V and 5 bases at J, leaving 5 bases unmatched. The CDR3 sequence: CASGQGGHEQYF. CDR3 sequence (DNA): TGTGCCAGCGGACAGGGCGGCCACGAGCAGTACTTC.

Concerning this clone: Additional DNA sequences in this sample encode the identical CDR3. The gene calls are TRBV28 and TRBJ1-6, with D uncertain. With 7 bases removed from V and 5 bases from J, the gap between germline ends came to 9 bases. The CDR3 consists of 13 residues. CDR1 is MDHEN and CDR2 is SYDVKM in the germline V gene. The CDR3 nucleotides are TGTGCCAGCAACCGGGTTGATAATTCACCCCTCCACTTT. Its translation is CASNRVDNSPLHF.

The V and J genes are TRBV6-1 and TRBJ1-2; D is possibly TRBD1 (5 bases). Germline assignment: CDR1 MNHNS and CDR2 SASEGT. CDR3 size: 19 residues. V gave up 2 bases and J gave up 8 bases, with 30 bases separating them. Here the CDR3 reads CASSEILWGRTRSTDGYTF. CDR3 DNA sequence: TGTGCCAGCAGTGAAATTCTTTGGGGCAGGACACGCAGTACCGACGGCTACACCTTC.

This chain joins TRBV5-4 and TRBJ2-5; D call uncertain. V lost 1 base, J lost 5 bases, and 9 bases lay in between. The germline gives CDR1 SGHNT, CDR2 YYREEE (reference sequence). The CDR3 sequence is 13 residues long. CDR3 sequence reads: CASSLISQETQYF. The DNA for the CDR3 is TGTGCCAGCAGCTTGATCAGCCAGGAGACCCAGTACTTC.

The chain employs TRBV12-3 or TRBV12-4 and TRBJ1-2; tentatively, D is TRBD1 (6 bases). The CDR3 loop spans 13 amino acids. V was pared by 7 bases and J by 3 bases, with 12 bases between. The CDR3 region is CASIPGAYYGYTF. Written as DNA, the CDR3 is TGTGCCAGCATTCCGGGGGCTTACTATGGCTACACCTTC.

CDR3 DNA: TGTGCCAGTAGTATGGGACTAGCGGAGACAGATACGCAGTATTTT. The encoded protein is CASSMGLAETDTQYF. The rearrangement links TRBV19 to TRBJ2-3; 11 positions agree with TRBD2. This CDR3 region has 15 residues. CDR1 and CDR2 from the germline V gene are LNHDA and SQIVND (reference sequence). V shed 3 bases and J 3 bases; nucleotides not matched to a gene: 2.

In DNA form, the CDR3 reads TGTGCCAGCAGTGACTTCAACAGGGGACGGGGTGGCTACACCTTC. Translated: CASSDFNRGRGGYTF. The chain employs TRBV6-4 and TRBJ1-2; TRBD1 matches at 7 bases. Germline V CDR1 and CDR2: MRHNA, SNTAGT. CDR3 size: 15 residues. J gave up 7 bases and V 1 base, and 9 bases lay outside the gene matches.

This clone has just one count. This chain joins TRBV24-1 and TRBJ2-1; tentative D call: TRBD2 (6 bases). The CDR3 extends over 15 amino acids. Trimming pared 5 bases from V and 5 bases from J, leaving 15 bases between. Germline CDR1 KGHDR, CDR2 SFDVKD. The CDR3 sequence is CATSVLGGRDNEQFF. The CDR3 nucleotides are TGTGCCACCAGTGTCCTCGGGGGACGGGACAATGAGCAGTTCTTC.

The chain carries TRBV11-2 and TRBJ2-7; 10 bases line up with TRBD2. Germline V gene lookup returns CDR1 SGHAT and CDR2 FQNNGV. The ends lost 3 bases at V and 5 bases at J; junction bases unmatched: 13. CDR3 length: 17 amino acids. The CDR3 nucleotides are TGTGCCAGCAGCTTCCGACTTAGCGGGAGGCCTCCCGACGAGCAGTACTTC. Translation: CASSFRLSGRPPDEQYF.

This sequence joins TRBV7-2 and TRBJ2-7; TRBD1 aligns across 7 bases. The CDR3 is made up of 15 amino acids. V lost 3 bases and J lost 0; bases outside the gene matches: 5. The germline CDR1 and CDR2 sequences are SGHTA and FQGNSA. The CDR3 coding sequence is TGTGCCAGCAGCTTCCCGGACAGGTACTCCTACGAGCAGTACTTC. This encodes CASSFPDRYSYEQYF.

This clone was seen only once. J is TRBJ2-1 and V is TRBV7-9; D might be TRBD1 (5 bases). Germline V CDR1 and CDR2: SEHNR, FQNEAQ (reference sequence). V was cut by 5 bases and J by 8 bases, with 22 bases left in between. The CDR3 is 16 residues long. CDR3 sequence reads: CASSQSERAWGDEQFF. CDR3 DNA: TGTGCCAGCAGCCAATCTGAACGGGCTTGGGGCGATGAGCAGTTCTTC.

V and J are TRBV9 and TRBJ1-3; D is perhaps TRBD1 (6 bases). CDR3 length: 16 residues. The germline V and J ends were trimmed by 2 bases and 4 bases, with 16 bases remaining between them. The germline V gene has CDR1 SGDLS and CDR2 YYNGEE. In DNA form, the CDR3 reads TGTGCCAGCAGCGTTTTTCCTCAGGGGTTCGGAAACACCATATATTTT. Protein sequence: CASSVFPQGFGNTIYF.

The V gene is TRBV2, the J gene TRBJ1-4, with a weak D call TRBD1 (6 bases). The germline V gene encodes CDR1 SNHLY and CDR2 FYNNEI. V was clipped by 6 bases and J by 5 bases, with 16 bases between them. The CDR3 has 15 residues. CDR3 bases: TGTGCCAGCAGCGAGACCGGGGGCCGAAATGAAAAACTGTTTTTT. This codes for CASSETGGRNEKLFF.

This rearrangement joins TRBV14 to TRBJ1-2; D is unclear. Germline V gives CDR1 SGHDN, CDR2 FVKESK. V lost 2 bases, J lost 4 bases, and 8 bases lay in between. The CDR3 is made up of 13 amino acids. CDR3 in amino acids: CASSQTISYGYTF. CDR3 coding DNA: TGTGCCAGCAGCCAAACGATCAGCTATGGCTACACCTTC. Together with reference TRBV14 and TRBJ1-2, the CDR3 gives the full variable domain: EAGVTQFPSHSVIEKGQTVTLRCDPISGHDNLYWYRRVMGKEIKFLLHFVKESKQDESGMPNNRFLAERTGGTYSTLKVQPAELEDSGVYFCASSQTISYGYTFGSGTRLTVV.

The rearrangement joins TRBV5-1 to TRBJ1-5; no reliable D call. The CDR3 sequence is 16 residues long. Germline V lookup: CDR1 SGHRS, CDR2 YFSETQ. V was pared by 6 bases and J by 0 bases, with 16 bases between. CDR3 nucleotides: TGCGCCAGCAAGCCCGATCCGACATATAGCAATCAGCCCCAGCATTTT. This sequence encodes CASKPDPTYSNQPQHF.

The chain carries TRBV11-2 and TRBJ1-4; 8 bases fit TRBD1. After removal of 0 bases from V and 8 bases from J, the junction contained 8 bases not matched to a gene. Germline CDR1 reads SGHAT; CDR2 reads FQNNGV. This CDR3 has 16 residues. CDR3 protein: CASSLDRQGAREKLFF. As DNA, the CDR3 is TGTGCCAGCAGCTTAGATCGGCAGGGGGCACGGGAAAAACTGTTTTTT.

This clone was seen only once. The V and J genes are TRBV6-6 and TRBJ1-5; 9 bases map to TRBD1. The CDR3 consists of 16 residues. CDR1 and CDR2 from the germline V gene are MNHNY and SVGAGI (reference sequence). With V trimmed by 2 bases and J by 5 bases, 7 bases remained unmatched. CDR3 residues: CASSYSGTGFYQPQHF. CDR3 nucleotide sequence: TGTGCCAGCAGTTACAGCGGGACAGGGTTCTATCAGCCCCAGCATTTT.

The genes are TRBV5-5 and TRBJ2-1; 10 nucleotides line up with TRBD2. V lost 4 bases to trimming and J lost 6 bases; unmatched junction nucleotides: 7. This CDR3 has 15 residues. In germline, CDR1 is SGHKS, CDR2 YYEKEE (reference sequence). CDR3 DNA sequence: TGTGCCAGCAGCGCGAAACTAGCGGGGACCAATGAGCAGTTCTTC. This encodes CASSAKLAGTNEQFF.

V usage is TRBV11-2 and J usage is TRBJ2-3; D might be TRBD2 (5 bases). Trimming stripped 3 bases from V and 6 bases from J, with 19 bases between. The CDR3 runs 16 residues. From germline, CDR1 is SGHAT and CDR2 FQNNGV. The CDR3, as DNA: TGTGCCAGCAGCTTCAGTAGGACTGCAACTGTGGATACGCAGTATTTT. Translating gives CASSFSRTATVDTQYF. The full variable domain, with the rest looked up from reference TRBV11-2 and TRBJ2-3, is EAGVAQSPRYKIIEKRQSVAFWCNPISGHATLYWYQQILGQGPKLLIQFQNNGVVDDSQLPKDRFSAERLKGVDSTLKIQPAKLEDSAVYLCASSFSRTATVDTQYFGPGTRLTVL.

CDR3 in DNA: TGTGCCAGCAGTCTCCCCCGACGGGGGACCGGCTACACCTTC. It is translated as CASSLPRRGTGYTF. The chain couples TRBV28 to TRBJ1-2; possible D gene TRBD1, 5 bases. Germline CDR1 is MDHEN and CDR2 is SYDVKM. Between the trimmed V and J ends, which lost 5 bases and 8 bases, there was a span of 18 bases. CDR3 length: 14 amino acids.

In its sample, this clone is medium-sized (0.01 to 0.1%). J is TRBJ1-4 and V is TRBV11-2, with 7 bases fitting TRBD1. The germline V gene has CDR1 SGHAT and CDR2 FQNNGV. The CDR3 runs to 15 residues. V lost 6 bases and J lost 3; bases outside the gene matches: 7. CDR3 sequence (DNA): TGTGCCAGCAGTCTGACAGGGCGGGCTAATGAAAAACTGTTTTTT. It is translated as CASSLTGRANEKLFF.

V usage is TRBV5-8 and J usage is TRBJ2-5; 7 bases map to TRBD1. The germline V gene encodes CDR1 SGHTS and CDR2 YDEGEE. The trim removed 5 bases at V and 5 bases at J, leaving 0 bases unmatched. The CDR3 is 11 amino acids. The CDR3 sequence is CASRGGETQYF. In DNA form, the CDR3 reads TGTGCCAGCAGAGGGGGCGAGACCCAGTACTTC.

This chain uses TRBV5-6 with TRBJ2-7; D call uncertain. V was trimmed by 4 bases and J by 4 bases, leaving 6 bases between them. CDR3 size: 11 residues. Germline V gene sequence: CDR1 SGHDT, CDR2 YYEEEE. The CDR3 DNA sequence: TGTGCCAGCAGCCAGGCGTACGAGCAGTACTTC. It codes for CASSQAYEQYF.

The chain employs TRBV5-1 and TRBJ2-7; D is perhaps TRBD1 (7 bases). CDR3 length equals 13 residues. V lost 2 bases and J 7 bases, leaving 13 bases between the germline ends. The germline gives CDR1 SGHRS, CDR2 YFSETQ. CDR3 loop: CASSFGQAGEQYF. For the CDR3, the DNA is TGCGCCAGCAGCTTCGGACAGGCGGGGGAGCAGTACTTC.

The gene calls are TRBV5-4 and TRBJ1-1; 8 bases fit TRBD1. This CDR3 comprises 16 residues. The J segment lost 0 bases and the V segment lost 4 bases, leaving 8 bases of the junction unmatched. CDR1 and CDR2 (germline): SGHNT, YYREEE (reference sequence). CDR3 nucleotides: TGTGCCAGCAGCCGAGGACAGGGTGTATTGAACACTGAAGCTTTCTTT. Protein product: CASSRGQGVLNTEAFF.

This chain connects TRBV7-2 to TRBJ2-5; D might be TRBD1 (6 bases). The V end lost 5 bases, the J end lost 4 bases, and 17 bases lay between the germline ends. The CDR3 runs to 15 residues. Per germline, CDR1 SGHTA and CDR2 FQGNSA. CDR3: CASSLSRARGETQYF. CDR3 in DNA: TGTGCCAGCAGCCTTAGCCGGGCCAGGGGAGAGACCCAGTACTTC.

V and J are TRBV6-4 and TRBJ2-2; 12 bases fit TRBD1. V gave up 0 bases and J gave up 5 bases; unmatched junction bases: 4. Germline V CDR1 and CDR2: MRHNA, SNTAGT. The CDR3 contains 17 residues. The CDR3 bases are TGTGCCAGCAGTGACTCGGGGACAGGGGGCGCAACCGGGGAGCTGTTTTTT. Translating gives CASSDSGTGGATGELFF.